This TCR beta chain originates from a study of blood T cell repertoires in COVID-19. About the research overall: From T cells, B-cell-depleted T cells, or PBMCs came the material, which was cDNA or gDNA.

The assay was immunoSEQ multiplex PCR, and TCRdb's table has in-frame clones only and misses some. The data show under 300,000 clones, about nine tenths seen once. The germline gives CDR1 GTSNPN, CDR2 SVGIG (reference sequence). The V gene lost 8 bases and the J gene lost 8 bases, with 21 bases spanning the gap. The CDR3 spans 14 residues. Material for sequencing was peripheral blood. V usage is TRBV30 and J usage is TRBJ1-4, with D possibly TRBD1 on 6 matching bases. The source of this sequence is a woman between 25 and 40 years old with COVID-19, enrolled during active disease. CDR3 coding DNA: TGTGCCAGCAGCGGACAGTCCTCCGGGGAAAAACTGTTTTTT. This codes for CASSGQSSGEKLFF.